One sample yielded the 14 T cell receptor beta chains listed below, sequenced in a study of beta chain features in type 1 diabetes. Study observations and caveats: Across all four CD4+ subsets, people with type 1 diabetes showed modestly shorter TCRB CDR3s.

Their target antigens are unknown. Sequenced material consisted of expressed TCRB transcripts (all of the isolated RNA was reverse transcribed). Here immunoSEQ multiplex PCR was the method, and the copy in TCRdb shows in-frame clones only, minus some. The sample has hundreds of thousands of clones, roughly an eighth seen once. Sequencing was performed on naive CD4+ T cells from blood. The receptors were gathered from a man between 18 and 29 years old with type 1 diabetes.

This clone has a handful of counts. This sequence joins TRBV7-8 and TRBJ1-2; a possible D gene is TRBD1 (5 bases). From germline, CDR1 is SGHVS and CDR2 FQNEAQ. The V end lost 5 bases, the J end lost 5 bases, and 18 bases lay between the germline ends. This CDR3 is 15 amino acids long. CDR3 loop: CASSPSGRGPYGYTF. The CDR3 DNA follows: TGTGCCAGCAGCCCAAGTGGGAGGGGACCGTATGGCTACACCTTC.

This clone was counted only a few times. J is TRBJ1-1 and V is TRBV6-5; D may be TRBD1 (6 bases). V lost 6 bases to trimming and J lost 6 bases, with 17 bases between them. The CDR3 sequence is 14 residues long. Per the germline V gene, CDR1 is MNHEY and CDR2 is SVGAGI. The CDR3: CASSPRTGTPEAFF. CDR3 sequence (DNA): TGTGCCAGCAGCCCTCGTACAGGGACCCCTGAAGCTTTCTTT.

This clone was found a few times. The chain uses TRBV5-1 and TRBJ2-1, with TRBD2 matching 9 bases. The V gene's germline CDR1 is SGHRS and CDR2 YFSETQ. The trim removed 4 bases at V and 5 bases at J, leaving 13 bases unmatched. The CDR3 has 17 amino acids. CDR3 bases: TGCGCCAGCAGCCACCGCAAACTAGCGGGCCGGCACAATGAGCAGTTCTTC. Translating it yields CASSHRKLAGRHNEQFF. The full variable domain, rest sourced from reference TRBV5-1 and TRBJ2-1, is KAGVTQTPRYLIKTRGQQVTLSCSPISGHRSVSWYQQTPGQGLQFLFEYFSETQRNKGNFPGRFSGRQFSNSRSEMNVSTLELGDSALYLCASSHRKLAGRHNEQFFGPGTRLTVL.

There are a few counts of this clone. This specimen includes other DNA sequences encoding the same CDR3. The chain uses TRBV30 and TRBJ1-5, with 7 nucleotides matching TRBD1. V dropped 0 bases and J dropped 5; count of bases not matched to a gene: 1. The germline V gene encodes CDR1 GTSNPN and CDR2 SVGIG (reference sequence). The CDR3 spans 13 residues. CDR3: CAWSVQGDQPQHF. CDR3 sequence (DNA): TGTGCCTGGAGTGTTCAGGGGGATCAGCCCCAGCATTTT.

The V call is TRBV7-2, the J call TRBJ1-2; tentatively, D is TRBD1 (5 bases). This CDR3 spans 12 amino acids. Germline CDR1 is SGHTA and CDR2 is FQGNSA. Trimming took 1 base from V and 7 from J, leaving 7 bases between them. CDR3 amino acids: CASSLGTFGYTF. Written as DNA, the CDR3 is TGTGCCAGCAGCTTAGGGACATTTGGCTACACCTTC.

This clone was counted a few times. The chain has TRBV7-2 and TRBJ2-7, with a possible D match to TRBD1 (5 bases). Looked up from germline, CDR1 is SGHTA and CDR2 is FQGNSA. V gave up 2 bases and J gave up 5 bases, with 13 bases separating them. There are 14 residues in the CDR3. CDR3 sequence reads: CASSLLQGLNEQYF. In DNA, the CDR3 is TGTGCCAGCAGCTTACTCCAGGGTCTCAACGAGCAGTACTTC.

As concerns this clone: This sample includes further DNA sequences coding for the same CDR3. J is TRBJ1-4 and V is TRBV2; D uncertain. This CDR3 is 11 amino acids long. Germline V CDR1 and CDR2: SNHLY, FYNNEI. The V end lost 6 bases, the J end lost 8 bases, and 7 bases lay between the germline ends. CDR3 coding DNA: TGTGCCAGCAGGCAAGGGGAAAAACTGTTTTTT. It specifies CASRQGEKLFF.

Concerning this clone itself: Compared with germline, one end of the junction differs, possibly owing to a read error. The V call is TRBV30, the J call TRBJ2-1; D unresolved. The CDR3 runs to 12 residues. Germline lookup yields CDR1 GTSNPN and CDR2 SVGIG (reference sequence). CDR3 protein: CAWRAGYYEQFF. Written as DNA, the CDR3 is TGTGCCTGGAGAGCAGGCTACTATGAGCAGTTCTTC.

This clone was seen only a few times. The CDR3 spells CASSWVIDPQYF. As DNA, the CDR3 is TGTGCCAGCAGCTGGGTAATCGATCCCCAGTACTTC. The V and J genes are TRBV7-2 and TRBJ2-5; D not certain. Germline CDR1 is SGHTA and CDR2 is FQGNSA. CDR3 length equals 12 residues. Between the trimmed V and J ends, which lost 4 bases and 9 bases, there was a span of 12 bases.

This clone was detected a few times. Here the CDR3 reads CASSDSAGGRETQYF. The CDR3 DNA sequence: TGTGCCAGCAGTGACTCGGCGGGGGGTCGAGAGACCCAGTACTTC. The chain employs TRBV6-4 and TRBJ2-5; TRBD2 matches 8 bases. The CDR3 contains 15 residues. Germline-derived CDR1 and CDR2 are MRHNA and SNTAGT. The V gene end was trimmed by 0 bases and the J gene end by 4 bases; junction bases not matched to a gene: 4.

The chain links TRBV7-9 to TRBJ1-4; D gene ambiguous. The germline V gene encodes CDR1 SEHNR and CDR2 FQNEAQ (reference sequence). The CDR3 sequence is 14 residues long. The V end lost 1 base, the J end lost 5 bases, and 8 bases lay between the germline ends. The chain's CDR3 is CASSLEALNEKLFF. As DNA, the CDR3 is TGTGCCAGCAGCTTAGAGGCCTTAAATGAAAAACTGTTTTTT.

This clone has more than one count but fewer than ten. The V and J genes are TRBV5-1 and TRBJ2-1, with unresolved D. The germline V and J ends were trimmed by 0 bases and 2 bases, with 9 bases remaining between them. CDR1 SGHRS and CDR2 YFSETQ come from the germline V gene. This CDR3 is 15 amino acids long. The CDR3 coding sequence is TGCGCCAGCAGCTTGGGGGCCCAGACCTACAATGAGCAGTTCTTC. It is translated as CASSLGAQTYNEQFF.

The genes are TRBV18 and TRBJ1-2; the D is unclear. V lost 0 bases and J 6 bases, leaving 14 bases between the germline ends. CDR1 is KGHSH and CDR2 is LQKENI in the germline V gene. The CDR3 consists of 15 residues. CDR3 protein: CASSPPSVPQNGYTF. DNA of the CDR3: TGTGCCAGCTCACCACCATCGGTCCCACAGAATGGCTACACCTTC.

This chain connects TRBV6-1 to TRBJ2-2; 7 bases agree with TRBD1. This CDR3 has 14 residues. CDR1 is MNHNS and CDR2 is SASEGT in the germline V gene. The junction had 7 bases not matched to a gene; V was cut back by 7 bases and J by 5 bases. The CDR3 sequence is CASTPGGITGELFF. Here the CDR3 DNA reads TGTGCCAGCACACCAGGGGGTATAACCGGGGAGCTGTTTTTT.